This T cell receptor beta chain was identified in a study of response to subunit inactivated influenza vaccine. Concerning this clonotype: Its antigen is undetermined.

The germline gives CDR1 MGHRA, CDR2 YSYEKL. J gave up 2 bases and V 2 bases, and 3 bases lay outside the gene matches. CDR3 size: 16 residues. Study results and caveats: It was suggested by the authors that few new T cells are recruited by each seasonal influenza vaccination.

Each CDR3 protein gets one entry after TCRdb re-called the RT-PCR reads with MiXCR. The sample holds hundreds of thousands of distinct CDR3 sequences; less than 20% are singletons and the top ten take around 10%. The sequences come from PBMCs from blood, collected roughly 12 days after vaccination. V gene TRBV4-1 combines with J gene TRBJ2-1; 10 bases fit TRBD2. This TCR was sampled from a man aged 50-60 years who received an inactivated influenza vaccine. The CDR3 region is CASSQWTSGTYNEQFF. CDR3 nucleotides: TGCGCCAGCAGCCAATGGACTAGCGGAACCTACAATGAGCAGTTCTTC.